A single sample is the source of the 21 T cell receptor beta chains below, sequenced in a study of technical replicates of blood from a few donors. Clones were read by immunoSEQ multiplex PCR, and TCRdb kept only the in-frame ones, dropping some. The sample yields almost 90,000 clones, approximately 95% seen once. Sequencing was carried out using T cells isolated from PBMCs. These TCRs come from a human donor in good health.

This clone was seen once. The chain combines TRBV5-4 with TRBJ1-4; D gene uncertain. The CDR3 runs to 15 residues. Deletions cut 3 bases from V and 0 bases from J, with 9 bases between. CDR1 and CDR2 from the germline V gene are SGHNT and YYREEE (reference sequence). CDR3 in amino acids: CASSWEGATNEKLFF. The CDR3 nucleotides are TGTGCCAGCAGCTGGGAGGGCGCAACTAATGAAAAACTGTTTTTT.

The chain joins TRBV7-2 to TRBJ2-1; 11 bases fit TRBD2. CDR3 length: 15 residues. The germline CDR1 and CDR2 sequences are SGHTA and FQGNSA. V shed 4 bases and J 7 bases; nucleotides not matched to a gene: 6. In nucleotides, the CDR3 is TGTGCCAGCAGCTCTTTAGCGGGAGGGCGGAATGAGCAGTTCTTC. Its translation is CASSSLAGGRNEQFF. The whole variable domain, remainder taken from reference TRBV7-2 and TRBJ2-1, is GAGVSQSPSNKVTEKGKDVELRCDPISGHTALYWYRQSLGQGLEFLIYFQGNSAPDKSGLPSDRFSAERTGGSVSTLTIQRTQQEDSAVYLCASSSLAGGRNEQFFGPGTRLTVL.

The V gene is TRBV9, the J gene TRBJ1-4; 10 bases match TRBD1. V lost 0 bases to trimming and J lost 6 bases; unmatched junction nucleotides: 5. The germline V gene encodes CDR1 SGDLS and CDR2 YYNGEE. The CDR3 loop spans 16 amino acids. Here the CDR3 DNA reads TGTGCCAGCAGCGTAGCTTTGGGGACAGGGGATGAAAAACTGTTTTTT. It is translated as CASSVALGTGDEKLFF.

The CDR3 protein is CASSDRDRRRIETQYF. Written as DNA, the CDR3 is TGTGCCAGCAGTGACCGGGACAGGAGGAGGATAGAGACCCAGTACTTC. The J gene is TRBJ2-5, the V gene TRBV6-1; 8 bases agree with TRBD1. V gave up 3 bases and J gave up 4 bases; unmatched junction bases: 10. This CDR3 has 16 residues. Germline assignment: CDR1 MNHNS and CDR2 SASEGT.

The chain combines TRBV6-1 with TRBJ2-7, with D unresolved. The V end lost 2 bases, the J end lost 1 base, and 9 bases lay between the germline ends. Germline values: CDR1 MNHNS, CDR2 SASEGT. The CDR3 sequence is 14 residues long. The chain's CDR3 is CASSERQESYEQYF. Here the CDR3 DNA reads TGTGCCAGCAGTGAAAGGCAGGAATCCTACGAGCAGTACTTC.

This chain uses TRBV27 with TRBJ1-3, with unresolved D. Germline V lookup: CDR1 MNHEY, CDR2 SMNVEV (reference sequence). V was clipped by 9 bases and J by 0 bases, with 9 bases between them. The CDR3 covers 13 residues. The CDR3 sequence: CASSEDSGNTIYF. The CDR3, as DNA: TGTGCCAGTAGTGAGGACTCTGGAAACACCATATATTTT.

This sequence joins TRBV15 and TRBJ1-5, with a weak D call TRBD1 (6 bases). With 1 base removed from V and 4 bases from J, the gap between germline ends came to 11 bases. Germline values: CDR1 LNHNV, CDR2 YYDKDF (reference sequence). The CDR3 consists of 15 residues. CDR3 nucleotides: TGTGCCACCAGCAGAGCTCGGGACACAAATCAGCCCCAGCATTTT. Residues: CATSRARDTNQPQHF. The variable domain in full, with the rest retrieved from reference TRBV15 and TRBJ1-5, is DAMVIQNPRYQVTQFGKPVTLSCSQTLNHNVMYWYQQKSSQAPKLLFHYYDKDFNNEADTPDNFQSRRPNTSFCFLDIRSPGLGDTAMYLCATSRARDTNQPQHFGDGTRLSIL.

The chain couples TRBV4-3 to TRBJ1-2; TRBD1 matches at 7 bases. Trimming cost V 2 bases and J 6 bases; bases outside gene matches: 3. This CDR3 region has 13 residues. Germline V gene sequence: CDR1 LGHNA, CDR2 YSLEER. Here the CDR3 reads CASSQKTGDGYTF. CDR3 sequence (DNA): TGCGCCAGCAGCCAAAAAACAGGGGATGGCTACACCTTC.

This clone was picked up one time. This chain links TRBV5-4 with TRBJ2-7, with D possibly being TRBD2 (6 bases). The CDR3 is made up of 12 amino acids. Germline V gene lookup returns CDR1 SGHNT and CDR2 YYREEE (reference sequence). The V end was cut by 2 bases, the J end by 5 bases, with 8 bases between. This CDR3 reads CASSFSGNEQYF. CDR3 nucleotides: TGTGCCAGCAGCTTTAGCGGTAACGAGCAGTACTTC.

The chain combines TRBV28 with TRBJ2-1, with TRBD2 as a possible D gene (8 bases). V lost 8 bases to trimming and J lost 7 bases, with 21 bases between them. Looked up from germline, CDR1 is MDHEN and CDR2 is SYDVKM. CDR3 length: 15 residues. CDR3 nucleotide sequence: TGTGCCAGCTACAAAGAGCGGGAGACAGGGAATGAGCAGTTCTTC. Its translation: CASYKERETGNEQFF.

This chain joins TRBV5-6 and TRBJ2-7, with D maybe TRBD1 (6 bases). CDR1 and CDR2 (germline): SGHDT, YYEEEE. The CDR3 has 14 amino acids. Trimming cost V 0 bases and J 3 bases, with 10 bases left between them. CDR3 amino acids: CASSLVGTIYEQYF. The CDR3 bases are TGTGCCAGCAGCTTGGTCGGGACAATCTACGAGCAGTACTTC. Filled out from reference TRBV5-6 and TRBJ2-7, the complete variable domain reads DAGVTQSPTHLIKTRGQQVTLRCSPKSGHDTVSWYQQALGQGPQFIFQYYEEEERQRGNFPDRFSGHQFPNYSSELNVNALLLGDSALYLCASSLVGTIYEQYFGPGTRLTVT.

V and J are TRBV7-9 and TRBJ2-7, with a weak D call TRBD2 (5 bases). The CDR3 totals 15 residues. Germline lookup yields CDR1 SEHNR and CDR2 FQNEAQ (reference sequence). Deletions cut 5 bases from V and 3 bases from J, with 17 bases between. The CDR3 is CASSPLERTLYEQYF. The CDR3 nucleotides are TGTGCCAGCAGCCCCCTCGAGCGGACGCTCTACGAGCAGTACTTC.

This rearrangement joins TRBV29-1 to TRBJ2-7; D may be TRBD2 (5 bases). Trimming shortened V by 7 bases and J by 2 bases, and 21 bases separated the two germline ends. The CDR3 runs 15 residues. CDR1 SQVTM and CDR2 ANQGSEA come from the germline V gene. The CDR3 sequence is CSAFGSGLNAYEQYF. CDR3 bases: TGCAGCGCCTTTGGAAGCGGACTTAACGCCTACGAGCAGTACTTC.

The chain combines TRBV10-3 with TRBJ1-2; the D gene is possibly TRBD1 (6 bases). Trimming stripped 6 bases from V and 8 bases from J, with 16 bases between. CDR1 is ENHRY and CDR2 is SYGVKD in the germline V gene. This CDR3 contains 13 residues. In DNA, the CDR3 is TGTGCCATCAGAGGACAGCGATTCGACGGCTACACCTTC. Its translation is CAIRGQRFDGYTF.

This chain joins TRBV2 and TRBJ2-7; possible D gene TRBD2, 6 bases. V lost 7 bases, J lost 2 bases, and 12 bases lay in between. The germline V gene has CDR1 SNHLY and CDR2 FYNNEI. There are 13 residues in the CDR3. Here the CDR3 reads CASTRDSPYEQYF. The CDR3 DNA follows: TGTGCCAGCACCCGGGACTCTCCCTACGAGCAGTACTTC. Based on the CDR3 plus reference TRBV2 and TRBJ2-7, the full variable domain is EPEVTQTPSHQVTQMGQEVILRCVPISNHLYFYWYRQILGQKVEFLVSFYNNEISEKSEIFDDQFSVERPDGSNFTLKIRSTKLEDSAMYFCASTRDSPYEQYFGPGTRLTVT.

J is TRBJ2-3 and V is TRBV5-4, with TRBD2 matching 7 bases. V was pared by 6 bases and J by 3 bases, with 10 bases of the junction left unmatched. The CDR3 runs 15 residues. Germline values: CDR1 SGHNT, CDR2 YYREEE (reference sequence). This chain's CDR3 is CASTDISGKTDTQYF. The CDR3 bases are TGTGCCAGCACCGACATAAGCGGGAAAACAGATACGCAGTATTTT.

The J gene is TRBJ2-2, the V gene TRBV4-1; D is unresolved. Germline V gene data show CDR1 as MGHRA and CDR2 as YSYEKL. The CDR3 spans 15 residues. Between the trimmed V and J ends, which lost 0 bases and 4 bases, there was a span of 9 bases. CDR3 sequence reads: CASSQETLLTGELFF. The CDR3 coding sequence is TGCGCCAGCAGCCAAGAGACACTCCTCACCGGGGAGCTGTTTTTT.

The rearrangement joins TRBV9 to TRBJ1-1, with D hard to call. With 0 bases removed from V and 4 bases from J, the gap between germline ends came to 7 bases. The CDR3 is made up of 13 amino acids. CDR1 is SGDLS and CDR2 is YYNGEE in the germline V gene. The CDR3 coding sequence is TGTGCCAGCAGCGTAGGTTTGGCCACTGAAGCTTTCTTT. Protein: CASSVGLATEAFF.

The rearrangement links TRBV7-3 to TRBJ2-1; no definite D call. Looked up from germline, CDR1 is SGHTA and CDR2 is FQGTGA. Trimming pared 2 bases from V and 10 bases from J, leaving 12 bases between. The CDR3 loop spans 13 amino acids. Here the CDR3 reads CASSLLTAGEQFF. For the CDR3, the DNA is TGTGCCAGCAGCTTATTAACAGCAGGCGAGCAGTTCTTC.

The CDR3 DNA reads TGTGCCAGCAGCGTAGTTGGGGGGAGCTCTGGAAACACCATATATTTT. As protein: CASSVVGGSSGNTIYF. This sequence joins TRBV9 and TRBJ1-3; D perhaps matches TRBD1 (5 bases). V dropped 0 bases and J dropped 0 bases, with 10 bases sitting between them. Germline V gene lookup returns CDR1 SGDLS and CDR2 YYNGEE. The CDR3 length is 16 residues.

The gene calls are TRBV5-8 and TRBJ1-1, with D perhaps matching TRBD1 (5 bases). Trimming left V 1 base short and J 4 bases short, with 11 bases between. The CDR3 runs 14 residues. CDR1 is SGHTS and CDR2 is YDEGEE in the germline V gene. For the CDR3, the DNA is TGTGCCAGCAGCTTGCAGGGTCGTGGCACTGAAGCTTTCTTT. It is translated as CASSLQGRGTEAFF.